This T cell receptor beta chain was documented in a study of breast tumors, draining lymph nodes, adjacent tissues. Study observations and caveats: Compared with basal-like, luminal-like tumors shared significantly more repertoire with nontumor tissue. That most tumor T cells come from lymph nodes remained unproven. Tumor repertoires ranked between lymph nodes and nontumor tissue in diversity, with V and J gene preferences.

The V end lost 4 bases, the J end lost 5 bases, and 23 bases lay between the germline ends. Per germline, CDR1 SGHTA and CDR2 FQGNSA. The CDR3 covers 17 residues. This clonotype has at least ten counts. The antigen remains undetermined. TCRdb ran MiXCR on the multiplex PCR reads and lists one entry per CDR3 protein. The sample includes under 70,000 distinct CDR3 sequences, around two fifths of them seen just once. Sequencing input: breast tumor tissue. V gene TRBV7-2 combines with J gene TRBJ1-2, with D maybe TRBD1 (5 bases). The TCR originated in a female donor with breast cancer. Some clones in this sample may be carry-over from other donors' samples. The CDR3 reads CASSYQKGGALVYGYTF. CDR3 bases: TGTGCCAGCAGCTATCAAAAGGGAGGGGCGTTGGTTTATGGCTACACCTTC.